One sample yielded the 30 T cell receptor beta chains listed below, sequenced in a study of T-cell memory formation after mild COVID-19. TCRdb processed the 5' RACE reads anew with MiXCR; each CDR3 protein has one entry. The sample has 30,000 to 35,000 distinct CDR3 sequences, under 25% seen once; the top ten hold approximately 1.4%. Sequenced: PBMCs or a T cell subset sorted from them (not recorded which). These receptor sequences come from an adult who had mild COVID-19 (a few samples of this study predate the infection). Cell type and time point are not known.

This clonotype was recorded at least ten times. The chain is built from TRBV19 and TRBJ2-7; D not resolved. Trimming left V 7 bases short and J 0 bases short, with 13 bases between. CDR1 and CDR2 from the germline V gene are LNHDA and SQIVND (reference sequence). The CDR3 is 14 residues long. CDR3: CASKSQASSYEQYF. The CDR3 DNA reads as TGTGCCAGTAAATCTCAGGCAAGCTCCTACGAGCAGTACTTC.

The chain recombines TRBV6-6 with TRBJ2-7; 10 nucleotides line up with TRBD1. This CDR3 region has 15 residues. Germline V lookup: CDR1 MNHNY, CDR2 SVGAGI (reference sequence). Trimming removed 5 bases from V and 3 bases from J; junction bases left unmatched: 7. The CDR3 DNA reads TGTGCCAGCAGTCATCCCGGGACAGGGGACTACGAGCAGTACTTC. Encoded protein: CASSHPGTGDYEQYF.

This clonotype is labeled medium-sized. This sequence joins TRBV29-1 and TRBJ2-5, with D possibly being TRBD1 (6 bases). Trimming removed 0 bases at V and 2 bases at J, with 10 bases between. Germline lookup yields CDR1 SQVTM and CDR2 ANQGSEA. The CDR3 consists of 14 residues. The CDR3 DNA reads TGCAGCGTTGAAGATTGGACAGATCAAGAGACCCAGTACTTC. It codes for CSVEDWTDQETQYF.

The V and J genes are TRBV5-6 and TRBJ2-7; TRBD1 matches 11 bases. Looked up from germline, CDR1 is SGHDT and CDR2 is YYEEEE. This CDR3 is 18 amino acids long. J lost 1 base, V lost 0 bases, and 9 bases had no gene match. Here the CDR3 reads CASSLAPGQGAESYEQYF. The CDR3 DNA sequence: TGTGCCAGCAGCTTGGCGCCCGGACAGGGGGCTGAATCCTACGAGCAGTACTTC. The whole variable domain, filled in from reference TRBV5-6 and TRBJ2-7, reads DAGVTQSPTHLIKTRGQQVTLRCSPKSGHDTVSWYQQALGQGPQFIFQYYEEEERQRGNFPDRFSGHQFPNYSSELNVNALLLGDSALYLCASSLAPGQGAESYEQYFGPGTRLTVT.

At least ten counts were recorded for this clonotype. The V call is TRBV4-3, the J call TRBJ1-3; D is ambiguous. Germline V CDR1 and CDR2: LGHNA, YSLEER. Trimming took 1 base from V and 5 from J, leaving 9 bases between them. This CDR3 is 14 amino acids long. The CDR3 sequence is CASSQAQTRNTIYF. CDR3 in DNA: TGCGCCAGCAGCCAAGCTCAGACCAGAAACACCATATATTTT.

This clonotype was picked up many times. The chain links TRBV12-3 or TRBV12-4 to TRBJ2-3; D remains ambiguous. The germline V and J ends were trimmed by 2 bases and 2 bases, with 5 bases remaining between them. The CDR3 runs to 13 residues. The DNA of the CDR3 is TGTGCCAGCAGTTTAAGGGACACAGATACGCAGTATTTT. As protein: CASSLRDTDTQYF.

Many counts were recorded for this clonotype. The rearrangement joins TRBV3-1 to TRBJ1-2; 9 positions match TRBD1. V trimming: 4 bases; J trimming: 4 bases; junction bases outside the gene matches: 4. There are 14 residues in the CDR3. Germline V CDR1 and CDR2: LGHDT, YNNKEL (reference sequence). CDR3 region: CASSRTGGFYGYTF. DNA for the CDR3: TGTGCCAGCAGCCGCACAGGGGGCTTCTATGGCTACACCTTC.

This clonotype was seen at least ten times. V usage is TRBV12-3 or TRBV12-4 and J usage is TRBJ1-5; 9 nucleotides line up with TRBD1. The CDR3 loop spans 15 amino acids. V dropped 4 bases and J dropped 7; count of bases not matched to a gene: 8. The CDR3 loop is CASSSPDRGEQPQHF. CDR3 coding DNA: TGTGCCAGCAGTTCCCCGGACAGGGGCGAGCAGCCCCAGCATTTT.

This clonotype was seen once. The chain carries TRBV6-5 and TRBJ2-5; 9 nucleotides agree with TRBD2. The CDR3 is made up of 14 amino acids. Germline CDR1 and CDR2: MNHEY and SVGAGI. Trimming at V came to 4 bases and at J to 6 bases, leaving 6 bases not matched to a gene. CDR3 DNA sequence: TGTGCCAGCAGTTCCGCGGCGGGAGGGCAGACCCAGTACTTC. The encoded protein is CASSSAAGGQTQYF.

In this sample, this clonotype turned up a few times. V and J are TRBV12-3 or TRBV12-4 and TRBJ1-1; no clear D. The V gene lost 5 bases and the J gene lost 5 bases, with 18 bases spanning the gap. The CDR3 contains 15 residues. The CDR3 loop reads CASSLQPFTRTEAFF. CDR3 DNA sequence: TGTGCCAGCAGTCTACAACCCTTTACCAGGACTGAAGCTTTCTTT.

The V gene is TRBV6-5, the J gene TRBJ2-5; D ambiguous. The ends were cut back, 5 bases at V and 5 bases at J, with 18 bases in the middle. This CDR3 contains 15 residues. Per the germline V gene, CDR1 is MNHEY and CDR2 is SVGAGI. The CDR3 DNA is TGTGCCAGCAGTCCCTCCACTTTACGGCTCGAGACCCAGTACTTC. The encoded protein is CASSPSTLRLETQYF.

This clonotype showed up many times. V and J are TRBV5-1 and TRBJ2-5; the D gene is possibly TRBD1 (6 bases). From germline, CDR1 is SGHRS and CDR2 YFSETQ. The CDR3 has 14 amino acids. Trimming took 3 bases from V and 7 from J, leaving 16 bases between them. CDR3 loop: CASSSWTDRGTQYF. CDR3 DNA: TGCGCCAGCAGCTCCTGGACAGACCGGGGGACCCAGTACTTC.

This clonotype was recorded many times. J is TRBJ2-5 and V is TRBV5-1; 7 positions agree with TRBD1. The CDR3 is made up of 14 amino acids. Trimming removed 2 bases from V and 0 bases from J; junction bases left unmatched: 1. Germline CDR1 and CDR2: SGHRS and YFSETQ. The CDR3 is CASSLQGYQETQYF. DNA for the CDR3: TGCGCCAGCAGCTTACAGGGGTACCAAGAGACCCAGTACTTC.

This clonotype appeared a few times. This sequence joins TRBV12-3 or TRBV12-4 and TRBJ1-1; maybe TRBD1 (5 bases). This CDR3 has 14 amino acids. V shed 9 bases and J shed 4 bases, with 18 bases lying between them. CDR3 region: CASSPLRGLTEAFF. The CDR3 coding sequence is TGTGCCAGTTCCCCTTTACGGGGCCTCACTGAAGCTTTCTTT.

In this sample, this clonotype turned up many times. This chain uses TRBV4-3 with TRBJ2-1, with D possibly being TRBD1 or TRBD2 (5 bases each). Germline CDR1 is LGHNA and CDR2 is YSLEER. The CDR3 spans 17 residues. The V end was cut by 0 bases, the J end by 4 bases, with 16 bases between. CDR3 nucleotide sequence: TGCGCCAGCAGCCAAGAGGGGCGACTGGGCGGGTACAATGAGCAGTTCTTC. Its protein product is CASSQEGRLGGYNEQFF.

This clonotype was counted many times. V is TRBV18 and J is TRBJ1-1; 10 bases match TRBD1. V lost 2 bases to trimming and J lost 5 bases; unmatched junction nucleotides: 8. This CDR3 has 16 amino acids. Germline lookup yields CDR1 KGHSH and CDR2 LQKENI. As DNA, the CDR3 is TGTGCCAGCTCACCAGCCGACAGGGGGCGCATGACTGAAGCTTTCTTT. Its protein is CASSPADRGRMTEAFF.

This clonotype was seen many times. The rearrangement joins TRBV7-9 to TRBJ2-3; TRBD2 is a possible D gene (5 bases). The CDR3 covers 14 residues. Deletions cut 7 bases from V and 1 base from J, with 12 bases between. From germline, CDR1 is SEHNR and CDR2 FQNEAQ (reference sequence). CDR3 residues: CASTAAGRTDTQYF. The CDR3 DNA sequence: TGTGCCAGCACAGCGGCAGGACGCACAGATACGCAGTATTTT. Looking up the rest from reference TRBV7-9 and TRBJ2-3 gives the full variable domain: DTGVSQNPRHKITKRGQNVTFRCDPISEHNRLYWYRQTLGQGPEFLTYFQNEAQLEKSRLLSDRFSAERPKGSFSTLEIQRTEQGDSAMYLCASTAAGRTDTQYFGPGTRLTVL.

At least ten counts were recorded for this clonotype. The V gene is TRBV7-2, the J gene TRBJ1-1; D remains ambiguous. V dropped 0 bases and J dropped 11 bases, with 10 bases sitting between them. The CDR3 length is 12 residues. Germline values: CDR1 SGHTA, CDR2 FQGNSA. The CDR3: CASSLAGRGAFF. The CDR3 nucleotides read TGTGCCAGCAGCTTAGCAGGGAGAGGCGCTTTCTTT.

This clonotype was recorded at least ten times. The chain is built from TRBV20-1 and TRBJ1-2, with 9 positions matching TRBD1. Germline-derived CDR1 and CDR2 are DFQATT and SNEGSKA (reference sequence). This CDR3 has 14 residues. J lost 4 bases, V lost 6 bases, and 9 bases had no gene match. Written as DNA, the CDR3 is TGCAGTGCCCCGAACCCGGGACAGGGCTATGGCTACACCTTC. Its translation: CSAPNPGQGYGYTF.

The chain joins TRBV9 to TRBJ1-4, with D tentatively TRBD1 (6 bases). Between the trimmed V and J ends, which lost 3 bases and 8 bases, there was a span of 20 bases. The CDR3 has 16 residues. CDR1 and CDR2 from the germline V gene are SGDLS and YYNGEE. The DNA for the CDR3 is TGTGCCAGCAGCGCAGAGGGGGGGACCGCGTCGGAAAAACTGTTTTTT. Translated: CASSAEGGTASEKLFF. The full variable domain, its missing parts supplied by reference TRBV9 and TRBJ1-4, is DSGVTQTPKHLITATGQRVTLRCSPRSGDLSVYWYQQSLDQGLQFLIQYYNGEERAKGNILERFSAQQFPDLHSELNLSSLELGDSALYFCASSAEGGTASEKLFFGSGTQLSVL.

This clonotype has a count of ten or more. This chain joins TRBV2 and TRBJ2-1, with D unclear. The CDR3 sequence is 14 residues long. Germline V gene sequence: CDR1 SNHLY, CDR2 FYNNEI. V lost 7 bases, J lost 0 bases, and 10 bases lay in between. The CDR3 protein is CASTRQSSYNEQFF. CDR3 DNA: TGTGCCAGCACGCGGCAGAGCTCCTACAATGAGCAGTTCTTC. Variable domain in full (rest from reference TRBV2 and TRBJ2-1): EPEVTQTPSHQVTQMGQEVILRCVPISNHLYFYWYRQILGQKVEFLVSFYNNEISEKSEIFDDQFSVERPDGSNFTLKIRSTKLEDSAMYFCASTRQSSYNEQFFGPGTRLTVL.

This clonotype was seen ten or more times. The chain uses TRBV6-1 and TRBJ2-7; perhaps TRBD1 as D (6 bases). Deletions cut 10 bases from V and 2 bases from J, with 15 bases between. The CDR3 has 13 amino acids. In germline, CDR1 is MNHNS, CDR2 SASEGT. The CDR3 nucleotides are TGTGCCACCACACCGGGACAAACCTACGAGCAGTACTTC. Its translation is CATTPGQTYEQYF.

This clonotype has a single count. The chain has TRBV19 and TRBJ2-3; D tentatively reads TRBD1 or TRBD2 (5 bases each). The CDR3 has 15 residues. Trimming cost V 5 bases and J 2 bases, with 14 bases left between them. Per the germline V gene, CDR1 is LNHDA and CDR2 is SQIVND (reference sequence). CDR3 amino acids: CASSSLGTPTDTQYF. The CDR3 DNA follows: TGTGCCAGTAGTTCCCTCGGGACCCCCACAGATACGCAGTATTTT.

This clonotype was detected ten times or more. The V and J genes are TRBV12-3 or TRBV12-4 and TRBJ2-2; D remains unclear. CDR3 size: 12 residues. Deletions cut 6 bases from V and 2 bases from J, with 4 bases between. The CDR3 here is CASSENTGELFF. The CDR3 coding sequence is TGTGCCAGCAGCGAAAACACCGGGGAGCTGTTTTTT.

The genes are TRBV7-9 and TRBJ2-5; 9 positions agree with TRBD1. The V and J ends lost 4 bases and 5 bases, in that order; junction bases with no gene match: 11. Germline CDR1 SEHNR, CDR2 FQNEAQ (reference sequence). This CDR3 has 16 residues. CDR3 sequence (DNA): TGTGCCAGCAGCTCGCCGATAGGAGACAGGGGGGAGACCCAGTACTTC. Encoded protein: CASSSPIGDRGETQYF.

This clonotype was counted many times. The rearrangement uses TRBV7-2 and TRBJ2-4; D perhaps matches TRBD2 (6 bases). Per germline, CDR1 SGHTA and CDR2 FQGNSA. Trimming took 1 base from V and 1 from J, leaving 11 bases between them. This CDR3 is built from 16 residues. The CDR3 here is CASSLDLGGAKNIQYF. The CDR3 DNA is TGTGCCAGCAGCTTAGATTTAGGAGGGGCCAAAAACATTCAGTACTTC.

This clonotype was found many times. This rearrangement joins TRBV7-9 to TRBJ1-6; D is uncertain. This CDR3 comprises 14 residues. Trimming removed 5 bases from V and 9 bases from J, with 14 bases in between. CDR1 is SEHNR, CDR2 FQNEAQ, per germline (reference sequence). CDR3: CASSTQTRGSPLHF. The CDR3 region has the DNA TGTGCCAGCAGCACACAGACTCGCGGTTCACCCCTCCACTTT.

Here the CDR3 DNA reads TGTGCCAGCAGTGATTTAGCAGGGGGGAATCAGCCCCAGCATTTT. Translating gives CASSDLAGGNQPQHF. The rearrangement links TRBV2 to TRBJ1-5; 7 nucleotides line up with TRBD1. After removal of 3 bases from V and 4 bases from J, the junction contained 6 bases not matched to a gene. Germline assignment: CDR1 SNHLY and CDR2 FYNNEI. The CDR3 is 15 amino acids.

This clonotype occurred many times. The chain carries TRBV10-3 and TRBJ1-2, with 11 bases lining up with TRBD1. The CDR3 spans 14 residues. Germline V CDR1 and CDR2: ENHRY, SYGVKD. The junction had 1 base not matched to a gene; V was cut back by 5 bases and J by 2 bases. The CDR3 loop is CAISRTGGNYGYTF. The CDR3 DNA sequence: TGTGCCATCAGTCGGACAGGGGGCAACTATGGCTACACCTTC.

This clonotype appeared many times. The chain recombines TRBV11-1 with TRBJ2-1; 8 bases are a match to TRBD2. The CDR3 consists of 13 residues. Losses at the gene ends were 6 bases for V and 8 bases for J; bases not matched to a gene: 6. Per the germline V gene, CDR1 is SGHAT and CDR2 is FQDESV (reference sequence). The CDR3 protein is CASSQTSDDEQFF. In nucleotides, the CDR3 is TGTGCCAGCAGTCAGACTAGCGATGATGAGCAGTTCTTC.